This T cell receptor beta chain was identified in a study of shared clonotypes between healthy human individuals. Produced via immunoSEQ multiplex PCR; TCRdb's table is partial and in-frame only. The data hold a few hundred thousand clones, with around 70% observed a single time. The CDR3 has 14 amino acids. V was trimmed by 4 bases and J by 6 bases, leaving 16 bases between them. The germline V gene has CDR1 MDHEN and CDR2 SYDVKM. This TCR derives from a man aged 25 to 40 in good health. Sequenced material: memory CD4+ T cells sorted from blood. Regarding subset: CD45RA-negative fraction. The chain recombines TRBV28 with TRBJ2-7, with unresolved D. The CDR3 nucleotides are TGTGCCAGCAGTTCGCCAGCCCACTCGGGCGAGCAGTACTTC. It codes for CASSSPAHSGEQYF.